These 20 T cell receptor beta chains originate from one sample sequenced in a study of response to subunit inactivated influenza vaccine. Each CDR3 protein is one row after TCRdb ran MiXCR on the RT-PCR reads. The repertoire holds roughly 650,000 distinct CDR3 sequences, with around 14% as singletons. The sequenced sample was PBMCs from blood, obtained 11 to 12 days after vaccination. The receptor source for this set is a man in his fifties or sixties who received an inactivated influenza vaccine.

The chain combines TRBV6-2 or TRBV6-3 with TRBJ2-1, with TRBD2 matching over 10 bases. Trimming cost V 7 bases and J 4 bases; bases outside gene matches: 4. The CDR3 has 14 amino acids. Germline V lookup: CDR1 MNHEY, CDR2 SVGEGT. The CDR3 here is CASIRAGGYNEQFF. As DNA, the CDR3 is TGTGCCAGCATTCGAGCGGGAGGGTACAATGAGCAGTTCTTC.

V and J are TRBV29-1 and TRBJ2-5; 7 bases agree with TRBD1. CDR3 length: 13 residues. V shed 4 bases, J shed 7 bases, and the junction held 9 bases outside the gene matches. Germline V CDR1 and CDR2: SQVTM, ANQGSEA. The CDR3 nucleotides read TGCAGCGTTGGGGTCCAGACAGGGACGACCCAGTACTTC. It translates to CSVGVQTGTTQYF.

The sample holds a few counts of this clonotype. The chain recombines TRBV18 with TRBJ1-6; 8 bases match TRBD1. Germline V gene sequence: CDR1 KGHSH, CDR2 LQKENI. Germline trimming cut 5 bases from V and 7 bases from J; bases unmatched to any gene: 7. This CDR3 spans 15 amino acids. CDR3 in amino acids: CASSSAGQGNSPLHF. In DNA form, the CDR3 reads TGTGCCAGCTCATCAGCTGGACAGGGAAATTCACCCCTCCACTTT.

This clonotype appeared many times. The J gene is TRBJ1-2, the V gene TRBV29-1; D is ambiguous. This CDR3 region has 12 residues. Trimming removed 4 bases from V and 7 bases from J, with 13 bases in between. Looked up from germline, CDR1 is SQVTM and CDR2 is ANQGSEA. The CDR3 bases are TGCAGCGTTGGTACGGTTAGACCTGGCTACACCTTC. Translating it yields CSVGTVRPGYTF.

The V call is TRBV6-2 or TRBV6-3, the J call TRBJ1-2, with D unclear. This CDR3 has 13 amino acids. Germline lookup yields CDR1 MNHEY and CDR2 SVGEGT. V shed 0 bases and J shed 4 bases, with 6 bases lying between them. In nucleotides, the CDR3 is TGTGCCAGCAGTTACTCGCAGTCCTATGGCTACACCTTC. As protein: CASSYSQSYGYTF.

This clonotype has more than one count but fewer than ten. V and J are TRBV6-2 or TRBV6-3 and TRBJ2-7; 14 bases are shared with TRBD2. V dropped 5 bases and J dropped 6; count of bases not matched to a gene: 9. Looked up from germline, CDR1 is MNHEY and CDR2 is SVGEGT. The CDR3 is made up of 16 amino acids. The CDR3 sequence is CASSKGLAGAFAEQYF. The DNA for the CDR3 is TGTGCCAGCAGTAAGGGACTAGCGGGAGCTTTCGCCGAGCAGTACTTC.

In its sample, this clonotype was seen a few times. The V gene is TRBV14, the J gene TRBJ1-5; 7 bases map to TRBD1. V lost 4 bases to trimming and J lost 10 bases; unmatched junction nucleotides: 10. The CDR3 length is 14 residues. Germline V gene data show CDR1 as SGHDN and CDR2 as FVKESK. The CDR3 spells CASSRTGEGGPQHF. The CDR3 bases are TGTGCCAGCAGCCGTACAGGGGAAGGAGGCCCCCAGCATTTT.

Notes on this clonotype: Germline is not matched at one junction end, which may reflect a read error. V and J are TRBV19 and TRBJ2-5, with D possibly being TRBD1 or TRBD2 (5 bases each). This CDR3 is 12 amino acids long. CDR1 and CDR2 from the germline V gene are LNHDA and SQIVND (reference sequence). The CDR3 nucleotides are TGTGCCAGCAGTAAGGCGAGGGGGACCCAGTACTTC. This encodes CASSKARGTQYF. Full variable domain (outside the CDR3, taken from reference TRBV19 and TRBJ2-5): DGGITQSPKYLFRKEGQNVTLSCEQNLNHDAMYWYRQDPGQGLRLIYYSQIVNDFQKGDIAEGYSVSREKKESFPLTVTSAQKNPTAFYLCASSKARGTQYFGPGTRLLVL.

J is TRBJ2-3 and V is TRBV4-2; the D is unclear. V dropped 0 bases and J dropped 5 bases, with 9 bases sitting between them. CDR1 and CDR2 from the germline V gene are LGHNA and YNFKEQ. CDR3 length: 14 residues. The CDR3 DNA is TGTGCCAGCAGCCAAGAACTACGGAGAGATACGCAGTATTTT. Translation gives CASSQELRRDTQYF.

This clonotype was picked up a small number of times. The chain uses TRBV7-9 and TRBJ2-7, with 7 bases fitting TRBD2. V trimming: 5 bases; J trimming: 6 bases; junction bases outside the gene matches: 10. CDR3 length: 14 residues. Germline values: CDR1 SEHNR, CDR2 FQNEAQ (reference sequence). CDR3 protein: CASSPIAGNLEQYF. The DNA for the CDR3 is TGTGCCAGCAGCCCCATAGCGGGTAACCTCGAGCAGTACTTC.

This sequence joins TRBV12-3 or TRBV12-4 and TRBJ2-3, with D maybe TRBD1 (6 bases). The germline V and J ends were trimmed by 6 bases and 4 bases, with 14 bases remaining between them. This CDR3 is built from 14 residues. DNA for the CDR3: TGTGCCAGCAGCAACGGACAGCGATCAGATACGCAGTATTTT. Its translation is CASSNGQRSDTQYF.

V is TRBV29-1 and J is TRBJ2-5, with 9 bases that match TRBD1. This CDR3 contains 15 residues. Trimming cost V 3 bases and J 6 bases; bases outside gene matches: 11. Germline values: CDR1 SQVTM, CDR2 ANQGSEA. CDR3 residues: CSVEGGQGSRKTQYF. The CDR3 nucleotides are TGCAGCGTTGAGGGCGGACAGGGGTCAAGAAAGACCCAGTACTTC.

The chain uses TRBV5-1 and TRBJ2-3, with D uncertain. Deletions cut 8 bases from V and 6 bases from J, with 16 bases between. Germline V gene lookup returns CDR1 SGHRS and CDR2 YFSETQ. The CDR3 runs 13 residues. CDR3 sequence reads: CASTLDNADTQYF. In nucleotides, the CDR3 is TGCGCCAGTACCCTTGACAACGCCGATACGCAGTATTTT.

The chain couples TRBV27 to TRBJ2-5; no reliable D call. The CDR3 is made up of 13 amino acids. Trimming pared 5 bases from V and 2 bases from J, leaving 9 bases between. Germline values: CDR1 MNHEY, CDR2 SMNVEV (reference sequence). CDR3 residues: CASSPSLQETQYF. The CDR3 DNA sequence: TGTGCCAGCAGTCCTAGTCTACAAGAGACCCAGTACTTC.

The chain joins TRBV15 to TRBJ2-5; D uncertain. V was shortened by 0 bases and J by 4 bases, with 9 bases between the two germline ends. CDR1 LNHNV and CDR2 YYDKDF come from the germline V gene (reference sequence). The CDR3 runs to 14 residues. CDR3 loop: CATSRDAYGETQYF. In nucleotides, the CDR3 is TGTGCCACCAGCAGAGATGCGTACGGAGAGACCCAGTACTTC.

This clonotype has only a few counts. The chain uses TRBV5-1 and TRBJ2-1; D not resolved. CDR3 length equals 13 residues. V lost 4 bases, J lost 2 bases, and 7 bases lay in between. Per the germline V gene, CDR1 is SGHRS and CDR2 is YFSETQ. DNA for the CDR3: TGCGCCAGCAGCCCGATTACCTACAATGAGCAGTTCTTC. Amino acids: CASSPITYNEQFF. The full variable domain, its missing parts supplied by reference TRBV5-1 and TRBJ2-1, is KAGVTQTPRYLIKTRGQQVTLSCSPISGHRSVSWYQQTPGQGLQFLFEYFSETQRNKGNFPGRFSGRQFSNSRSEMNVSTLELGDSALYLCASSPITYNEQFFGPGTRLTVL.

This clonotype was observed a few times. This chain links TRBV29-1 with TRBJ2-1; 9 nucleotides agree with TRBD1. CDR1 is SQVTM, CDR2 ANQGSEA, per germline. The ends lost 5 bases at V and 3 bases at J; junction bases unmatched: 8. This CDR3 region has 15 residues. Here the CDR3 reads CSVQRLDRGYNEQFF. The CDR3 DNA reads TGCAGCGTTCAAAGGCTGGACAGGGGCTACAATGAGCAGTTCTTC.

This clonotype has more than one count but fewer than ten. The chain carries TRBV11-2 and TRBJ2-1; 14 positions match TRBD2. Germline-derived CDR1 and CDR2 are SGHAT and FQNNGV. Trimming took 6 bases from V and 7 from J; bases not matched to a gene: 14. This CDR3 contains 18 residues. CDR3 protein: CASRPGLAGERNYNEQFF. CDR3 DNA sequence: TGTGCCAGCAGGCCGGGACTAGCGGGAGAACGCAACTATAATGAGCAGTTCTTC.

This clonotype appeared a few times. V is TRBV6-6 and J is TRBJ2-5; D may match TRBD1 or TRBD2 (6 bases each). Germline-derived CDR1 and CDR2 are MNHNY and SVGAGI (reference sequence). There are 12 residues in the CDR3. V lost 8 bases and J lost 2, with 9 bases in between. In DNA, the CDR3 is TGTGCCAGCTTAGGGGGGCAAGAGACCCAGTACTTC. Amino acid sequence: CASLGGQETQYF.

The chain combines TRBV15 with TRBJ2-2; D gene uncertain. Germline V gives CDR1 LNHNV, CDR2 YYDKDF (reference sequence). This CDR3 has 15 residues. The V end was cut by 7 bases, the J end by 0 bases, with 12 bases between. This chain's CDR3 is CATMPRETNTGELFF. CDR3 DNA: TGTGCCACCATGCCCCGAGAAACGAACACCGGGGAGCTGTTTTTT.